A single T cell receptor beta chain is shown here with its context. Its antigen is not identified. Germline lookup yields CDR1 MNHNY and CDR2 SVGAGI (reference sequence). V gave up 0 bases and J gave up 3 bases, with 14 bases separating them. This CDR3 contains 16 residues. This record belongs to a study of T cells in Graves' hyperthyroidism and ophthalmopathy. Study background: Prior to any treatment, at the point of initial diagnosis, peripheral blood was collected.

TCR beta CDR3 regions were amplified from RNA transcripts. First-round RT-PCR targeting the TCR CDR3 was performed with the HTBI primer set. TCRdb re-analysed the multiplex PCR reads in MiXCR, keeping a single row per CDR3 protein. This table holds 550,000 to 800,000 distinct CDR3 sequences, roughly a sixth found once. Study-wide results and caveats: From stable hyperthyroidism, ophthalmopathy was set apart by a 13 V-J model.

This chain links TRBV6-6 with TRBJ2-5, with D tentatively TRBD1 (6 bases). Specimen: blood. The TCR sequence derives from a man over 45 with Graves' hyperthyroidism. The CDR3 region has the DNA TGTGCCAGCAGTTACTCCCCATCGGACAGAAAAGAGACCCAGTACTTC. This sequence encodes CASSYSPSDRKETQYF.